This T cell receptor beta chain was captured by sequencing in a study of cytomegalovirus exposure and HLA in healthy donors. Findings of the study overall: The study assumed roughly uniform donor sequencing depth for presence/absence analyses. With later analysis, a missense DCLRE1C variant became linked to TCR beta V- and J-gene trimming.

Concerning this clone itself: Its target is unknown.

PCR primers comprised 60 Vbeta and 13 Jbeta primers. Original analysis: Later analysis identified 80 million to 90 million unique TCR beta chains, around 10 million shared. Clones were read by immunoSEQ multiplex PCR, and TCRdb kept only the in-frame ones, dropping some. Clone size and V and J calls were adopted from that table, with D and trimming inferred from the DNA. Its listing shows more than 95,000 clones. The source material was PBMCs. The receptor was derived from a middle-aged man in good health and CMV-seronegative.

CDR3 amino acids: CASSLFPTWTDSGNTIYF. In DNA, the CDR3 is TGTGCCAGCTCACTCTTCCCGACCTGGACAGACTCTGGAAACACCATATATTTT. The rearrangement links TRBV18 to TRBJ1-3; tentative D call: TRBD1 (6 bases). The V gene lost 4 bases and the J gene lost 0 bases, with 19 bases spanning the gap. The germline V gene has CDR1 KGHSH and CDR2 LQKENI. The CDR3 is made up of 18 amino acids. The full variable domain, in which reference TRBV18 and TRBJ1-3 provide the parts outside the CDR3, is NAGVMQNPRHLVRRRGQEARLRCSPMKGHSHVYWYRQLPEEGLKFMVYLQKENIIDESGMPKERFSAEFPKEGPSILRIQQVVRGDSAAYFCASSLFPTWTDSGNTIYFGEGSWLTVV.